Each of the 21 T cell receptor beta chains below was sequenced from the same sample in a study of T cells in Graves' hyperthyroidism and ophthalmopathy. RNA transcripts served as the template for amplifying TCR beta CDR3 regions. RT-PCR in the first round (using the HTBI primer set) targeted the TCR CDR3. TCRdb processed the multiplex PCR reads anew with MiXCR; each CDR3 protein has one entry. The table shows approximately 600,000 distinct CDR3 sequences, with about 15% occurring only once. The sequenced material came from blood. The receptors come from a woman in her thirties with Graves' hyperthyroidism that later progressed to Graves' ophthalmopathy.

Only a few counts were recorded for this clonotype. The V call is TRBV24-1, the J call TRBJ1-1, with TRBD1 as a possible D gene (6 bases). The CDR3 length is 12 residues. Trimming removed 10 bases at V and 3 bases at J, with 11 bases between. Germline CDR1 KGHDR, CDR2 SFDVKD. In DNA, the CDR3 is TGTGCCACGAGGGGGGGAGACACTGAAGCTTTCTTT. Its translation is CATRGGDTEAFF.

This clonotype occurred a few times. The chain couples TRBV5-1 to TRBJ2-6; D is possibly TRBD1 (6 bases). V lost 2 bases, J lost 2 bases, and 20 bases lay in between. CDR3 size: 19 residues. Germline V gene lookup returns CDR1 SGHRS and CDR2 YFSETQ. The CDR3 loop is CASSFTGRAGDPGANVLTF. The CDR3 coding sequence is TGCGCCAGCAGCTTTACGGGTCGGGCAGGGGATCCTGGGGCCAACGTCCTGACTTTC.

The J gene is TRBJ1-1, the V gene TRBV27; tentative D call: TRBD1 (5 bases). The V gene lost 4 bases and the J gene lost 3 bases, with 12 bases spanning the gap. This CDR3 region has 14 residues. Germline V gene lookup returns CDR1 MNHEY and CDR2 SMNVEV (reference sequence). CDR3 residues: CASSYDRTYTEAFF. Here the CDR3 DNA reads TGTGCCAGCAGTTACGACAGAACCTACACTGAAGCTTTCTTT.

The rearrangement joins TRBV5-1 to TRBJ2-7; no clear D gene. Germline-derived CDR1 and CDR2 are SGHRS and YFSETQ. V shed 1 base and J shed 0 bases, with 8 bases lying between them. The CDR3 covers 14 residues. The CDR3 DNA follows: TGCGCCAGCAGCTTGCTACAGAGCTCCTACGAGCAGTACTTC. It yields the protein CASSLLQSSYEQYF.

Regarding this clonotype: A much larger clone sits a single nucleotide away, making a read error possible. The genes are TRBV7-9 and TRBJ2-1; TRBD1 matches at 9 bases. The CDR3 has 14 residues. The V gene's germline CDR1 is SEHNR and CDR2 FQNEAQ (reference sequence). V shed 3 bases and J 6 bases; nucleotides not matched to a gene: 3. CDR3 nucleotides: TGTGCCAGCAGCTTTACAGGGGGCTGCAATGAGCAGTTCTTC. Translation: CASSFTGGCNEQFF.

The chain links TRBV12-3 or TRBV12-4 to TRBJ2-1, with unresolved D. With 0 bases removed from V and 8 bases from J, the gap between germline ends came to 11 bases. The CDR3 covers 14 residues. The CDR3 here is CASSLARTDDEQFF. The CDR3 DNA sequence: TGTGCCAGCAGTTTAGCGAGAACGGACGATGAGCAGTTCTTC.

Regarding this clonotype: This may be a read error, as it is one base from a much larger clone. The chain employs TRBV5-5 and TRBJ1-4, with TRBD1 matching 10 bases. The V gene end was trimmed by 2 bases and the J gene end by 6 bases; junction bases not matched to a gene: 22. Germline V gene data show CDR1 as SGHKS and CDR2 as YYEKEE (reference sequence). This CDR3 spans 21 amino acids. The CDR3 protein is CASSFFWITGLIGTGDEKLFF. CDR3 nucleotides: TGTGCCAGCAGCTTCTTTTGGATTACGGGTCTTATAGGGACAGGGGATGAAAAACTGTTTTTT.

V and J are TRBV12-3 or TRBV12-4 and TRBJ1-2; D might be TRBD1 (6 bases). CDR3 length equals 11 residues. Trimming took 8 bases from V and 10 from J, leaving 14 bases between them. The CDR3 DNA sequence: TGTGCCAGCCTGACAGGCGCCGACTACACCTTC. Protein product: CASLTGADYTF.

The sample holds many counts of this clonotype. The V and J genes are TRBV3-1 and TRBJ2-3, with D unresolved. V was trimmed by 4 bases and J by 4 bases, leaving 6 bases between them. Per germline, CDR1 LGHDT and CDR2 YNNKEL (reference sequence). The CDR3 extends over 12 amino acids. The CDR3 DNA follows: TGTGCCAGCAGCCCTCACGCAGATACGCAGTATTTT. As protein: CASSPHADTQYF.

The chain has TRBV19 and TRBJ2-5; D may be TRBD2 (6 bases). Per the germline V gene, CDR1 is LNHDA and CDR2 is SQIVND (reference sequence). The length of the CDR3 is 15 residues. Trimming removed 5 bases at V and 5 bases at J, with 18 bases between. The CDR3 DNA reads as TGTGCCAGTAGTTCCCGGGACCTAGCGATGGAGACCCAGTACTTC. The encoded protein is CASSSRDLAMETQYF.

This clonotype was detected ten times or more. The chain links TRBV20-1 to TRBJ2-3; 7 bases match TRBD2. The CDR3 length is 14 residues. In germline, CDR1 is DFQATT, CDR2 SNEGSKA (reference sequence). Trimming took 5 bases from V and 1 from J; bases not matched to a gene: 6. CDR3 residues: CSAPGLDGTDTQYF. The CDR3 DNA sequence: TGCAGTGCTCCCGGACTAGATGGCACAGATACGCAGTATTTT.

The chain recombines TRBV12-3 or TRBV12-4 with TRBJ2-3, with 9 bases lining up with TRBD2. The trim removed 3 bases at V and 4 bases at J, leaving 5 bases unmatched. This CDR3 has 15 residues. The CDR3, as DNA: TGTGCCAGCAGTTTTAGCGGGAGTGGCGCAGATACGCAGTATTTT. As protein: CASSFSGSGADTQYF.

Only a few counts were recorded for this clonotype. The genes are TRBV7-9 and TRBJ1-2; perhaps TRBD1 as D (6 bases). CDR1 is SEHNR, CDR2 FQNEAQ, per germline (reference sequence). Trimming took off 4 bases at V and 7 bases at J, with 16 bases between the two ends. The CDR3 is 14 amino acids. CDR3 amino acids: CASSSPRGLSGYTF. CDR3 coding DNA: TGTGCCAGCAGCTCACCGCGGGGGCTAAGTGGCTACACCTTC.

The chain uses TRBV3-1 and TRBJ2-7; D is perhaps TRBD1 or TRBD2 (5 bases each). V gave up 5 bases and J gave up 3 bases, with 11 bases separating them. Germline V gene lookup returns CDR1 LGHDT and CDR2 YNNKEL (reference sequence). This CDR3 has 13 amino acids. CDR3 sequence: CASSSGTYYEQYF. Written as DNA, the CDR3 is TGTGCCAGCAGCTCCGGGACCTACTACGAGCAGTACTTC.

This clonotype was seen many times. The J gene is TRBJ1-5, the V gene TRBV7-3; D gene uncertain. The germline CDR1 and CDR2 sequences are SGHTA and FQGTGA. V was trimmed by 4 bases and J by 4 bases, leaving 5 bases between them. The CDR3 contains 12 residues. CDR3 loop: CASSSTNQPQHF. The CDR3 nucleotides are TGTGCCAGCAGCTCCACTAATCAGCCCCAGCATTTT.

This clonotype was observed many times. The chain links TRBV20-1 to TRBJ2-7, with TRBD2 matching 8 bases. CDR1 DFQATT and CDR2 SNEGSKA come from the germline V gene (reference sequence). The ends lost 0 bases at V and 2 bases at J; junction bases unmatched: 3. CDR3 length: 14 amino acids. The CDR3 reads CSARETGGAYEQYF. CDR3 in DNA: TGCAGTGCTAGAGAGACCGGGGGGGCCTACGAGCAGTACTTC.

A few counts support this clonotype. This chain links TRBV6-1 with TRBJ1-1; 8 bases are a match to TRBD1. The CDR3 is 15 residues long. Unmatched junction bases numbered 7, after V lost 4 bases and J lost 3 bases. Germline lookup yields CDR1 MNHNS and CDR2 SASEGT. This CDR3 reads CASSGSGQGYTEAFF. The CDR3 bases are TGTGCCAGCAGTGGCTCAGGACAGGGTTACACTGAAGCTTTCTTT.

This clonotype was detected ten times or more. This sequence joins TRBV6-2 or TRBV6-3 and TRBJ2-1, with 9 bases lining up with TRBD2. The CDR3 is 14 residues long. From germline, CDR1 is MNHEY and CDR2 SVGEGT. Germline trimming cut 7 bases from V and 7 bases from J; bases unmatched to any gene: 8. The DNA for the CDR3 is TGTGCCAGCACCCTAGGAGGACTAGCGAATGAGCAGTTCTTC. Translating it yields CASTLGGLANEQFF.

This clonotype was seen at least ten times. The CDR3 reads CSARVLAGTEAFF. Here the CDR3 DNA reads TGCAGTGCTAGAGTCCTAGCAGGAACTGAAGCTTTCTTT. V gene TRBV20-1 combines with J gene TRBJ1-1; D uncertain. Trimming took 1 base from V and 5 from J, leaving 11 bases between them. CDR3 length: 13 residues. Germline CDR1 and CDR2: DFQATT and SNEGSKA (reference sequence).

This clonotype was counted only a few times. The chain links TRBV16 to TRBJ1-1; D remains unclear. Germline lookup yields CDR1 KGHSY and CDR2 FQNENV. With 1 base removed from V and 0 bases from J, the gap between germline ends came to 9 bases. The CDR3 consists of 15 residues. CDR3 DNA sequence: TGTGCCAGCAGCCAATATACATCAATGAACACTGAAGCTTTCTTT. Its translation is CASSQYTSMNTEAFF.

This clonotype was detected only a few times. The chain couples TRBV6-1 to TRBJ1-2; maybe TRBD1 (6 bases). V was clipped by 0 bases and J by 4 bases, with 9 bases between them. This CDR3 contains 14 residues. Germline V gene lookup returns CDR1 MNHNS and CDR2 SASEGT. DNA for the CDR3: TGTGCCAGCAGTGAAGCAGACAGGCCCTATGGCTACACCTTC. This codes for CASSEADRPYGYTF.